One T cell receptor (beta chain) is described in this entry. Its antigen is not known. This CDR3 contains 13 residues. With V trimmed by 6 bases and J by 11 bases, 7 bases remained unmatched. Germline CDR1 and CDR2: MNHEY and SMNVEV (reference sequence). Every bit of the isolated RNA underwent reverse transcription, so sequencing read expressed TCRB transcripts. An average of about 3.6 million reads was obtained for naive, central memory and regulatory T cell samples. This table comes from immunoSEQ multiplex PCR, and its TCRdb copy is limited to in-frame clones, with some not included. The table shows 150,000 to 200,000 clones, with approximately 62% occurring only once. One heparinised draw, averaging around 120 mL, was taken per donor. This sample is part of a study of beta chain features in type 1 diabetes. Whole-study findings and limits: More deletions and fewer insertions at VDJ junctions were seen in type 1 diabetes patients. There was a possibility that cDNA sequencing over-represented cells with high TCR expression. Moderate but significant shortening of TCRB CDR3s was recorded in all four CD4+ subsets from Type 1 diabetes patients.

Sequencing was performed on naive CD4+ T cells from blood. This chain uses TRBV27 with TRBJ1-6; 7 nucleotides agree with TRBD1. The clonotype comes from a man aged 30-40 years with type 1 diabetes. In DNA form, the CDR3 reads TGTGCCAGCAGGACCACAGGGGCCGCACCCCTCCACTTT. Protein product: CASRTTGAAPLHF.